This T cell receptor (beta chain) originates from a study of blood T cell repertoires in COVID-19. For the study at large: Acute and convalescent COVID-19 samples came from the United States, Italy and Spain. PBMCs, B-cell-depleted T cells, or T cells were the source of the cDNA or gDNA that made up the material.

Seattle's enrolled individuals joined amid active infection and were then monitored longitudinally. Study processing details: Using reference gene primer amplification, nucleated cell counts were estimated. Data came from immunoSEQ multiplex PCR; TCRdb stores just in-frame clones and leaves some out. Clonal size and the V and J genes are those of that table, whereas D and trimming came from the DNA. The sample carries about 140,000 clones, around 83% recorded once. The germline gives CDR1 MNHEY, CDR2 SVGAGI. Trimming cost V 2 bases and J 6 bases; bases outside gene matches: 5. CDR3 length equals 14 residues.

The V gene is TRBV6-5, the J gene TRBJ1-2, with 8 bases aligning to TRBD1. The sequence derives from a man younger than 45 with COVID-19, enrolled during active disease. Input material: peripheral blood. CDR3 sequence: CASSYPDRADGYTF. In DNA, the CDR3 is TGTGCCAGCAGTTACCCGGACAGGGCCGATGGCTACACCTTC.